This T cell receptor beta chain was observed in a study of shared clonotypes between healthy human individuals. Background on the study: Donors, aged 18 to 49, were a couple of women and a few men.

The naive CD8 subset, CD45RO-negative cells positively selected for CCR7, excluded terminally differentiated effector memory CD45RA+ cells. Investigators spread the genomic DNA of each subset evenly over several immunoSEQ plates. Sequencing used immunoSEQ multiplex PCR; TCRdb keeps in-frame clones, though not all of them. Here the sample spans around 2.1 million clones, about 92% being singletons. The V segment lost 5 bases and the J segment 1 base; nucleotides outside the gene matches: 5. The V gene's germline CDR1 is MDHEN and CDR2 SYDVKM. This CDR3 contains 15 residues. The chain links TRBV28 to TRBJ2-7, with 10 bases fitting TRBD2. Sequencing used naive CD8+ T cells from PBMCs. The clonotype comes from a young man in good health. Some clones in this sample may be carry-over from other donors' samples. DNA of the CDR3: TGTGCCAGCAGTGACCTAGCGGGGGCTTCCTACGAGCAGTACTTC. This gives the protein CASSDLAGASYEQYF.